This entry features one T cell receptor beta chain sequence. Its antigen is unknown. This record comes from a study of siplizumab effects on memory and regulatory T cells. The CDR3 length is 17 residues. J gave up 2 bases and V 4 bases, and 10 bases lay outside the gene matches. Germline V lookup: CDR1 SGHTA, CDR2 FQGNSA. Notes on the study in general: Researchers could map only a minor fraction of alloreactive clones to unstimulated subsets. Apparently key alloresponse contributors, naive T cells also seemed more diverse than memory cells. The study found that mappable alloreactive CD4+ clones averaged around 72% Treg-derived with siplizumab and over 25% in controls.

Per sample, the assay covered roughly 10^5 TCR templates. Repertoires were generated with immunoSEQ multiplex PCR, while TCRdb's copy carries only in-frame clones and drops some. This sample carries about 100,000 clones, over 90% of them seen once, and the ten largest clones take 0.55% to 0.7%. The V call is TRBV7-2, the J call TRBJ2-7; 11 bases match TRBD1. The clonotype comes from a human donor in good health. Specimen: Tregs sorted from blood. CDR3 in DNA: TGTGCCAGCAGCTCCCAGCCACGGACAGGGGGCGCCTACGAGCAGTACTTC. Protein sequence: CASSSQPRTGGAYEQYF.